The clone carrying this T cell receptor (beta chain) was recorded only once. The data were obtained in a study of tumor-infiltrating lymphocytes in primary liver carcinoma. V was trimmed by 8 bases and J by 7 bases, leaving 15 bases between them. Germline V gene sequence: CDR1 SQVTM, CDR2 ANQGSEA. There are 12 residues in the CDR3. Making TCR beta cDNA involved roughly 0.55 ug total RNA and a constant-region primer. Libraries for TCR beta were built through three nested multiplex PCR rounds, which together made up a slightly modified ARM-PCR procedure. Running ten to eleven cycles apiece, the first two PCR rounds relied on TRBV1-TRBV30 forward primers together with a C-beta reverse primer. TCRdb fed the multiplex PCR reads into MiXCR, producing one record per CDR3 protein. This sample has fewer than 75,000 distinct CDR3 sequences, with about 65% found just once. Scientists recovered RNA and DNA together from around 20-30 mg of unsorted bulk tissue. Surgical resection served as treatment for the primary liver carcinoma of these patients.

The V gene is TRBV29-1, the J gene TRBJ2-1, with D possibly being TRBD2 (5 bases). Input material: liver tumor tissue from sampling region 4. Documented subset: tumor region T4, right-lateral pole. The receptor was isolated from a man aged 35 to 55 with primary liver carcinoma and hepatitis B virus infection. The CDR3 nucleotides are TGCAGCAGTAGACCGGGCGGGAATGAGCAGTTCTTC. This encodes CSSRPGGNEQFF.